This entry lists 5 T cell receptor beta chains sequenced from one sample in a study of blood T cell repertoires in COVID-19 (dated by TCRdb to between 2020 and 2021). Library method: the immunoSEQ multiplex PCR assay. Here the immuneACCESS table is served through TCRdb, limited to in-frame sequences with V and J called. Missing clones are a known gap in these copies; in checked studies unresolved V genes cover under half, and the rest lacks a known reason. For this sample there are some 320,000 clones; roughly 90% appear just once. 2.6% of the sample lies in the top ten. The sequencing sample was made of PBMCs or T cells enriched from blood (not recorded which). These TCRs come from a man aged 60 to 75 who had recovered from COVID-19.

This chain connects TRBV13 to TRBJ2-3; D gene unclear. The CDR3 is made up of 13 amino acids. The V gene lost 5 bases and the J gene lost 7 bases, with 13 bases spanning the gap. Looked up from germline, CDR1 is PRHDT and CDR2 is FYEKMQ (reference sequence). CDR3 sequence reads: CASSSVSDYTQYF. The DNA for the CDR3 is TGTGCCAGCAGCAGCGTGTCTGATTATACGCAGTATTTT.

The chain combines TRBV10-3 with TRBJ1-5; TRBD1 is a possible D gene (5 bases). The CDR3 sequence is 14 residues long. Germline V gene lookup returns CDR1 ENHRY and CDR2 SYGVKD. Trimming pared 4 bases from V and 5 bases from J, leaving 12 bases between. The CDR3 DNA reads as TGTGCCATCAGTGGGGAGGGGAAATATCAGCCCCAGCATTTT. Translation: CAISGEGKYQPQHF.

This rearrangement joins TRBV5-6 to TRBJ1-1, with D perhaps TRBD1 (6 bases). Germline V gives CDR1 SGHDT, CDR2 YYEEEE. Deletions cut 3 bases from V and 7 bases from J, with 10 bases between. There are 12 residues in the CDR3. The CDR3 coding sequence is TGTGCCAGCAGCTATTCAGGGGTTGAAGCTTTCTTT. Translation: CASSYSGVEAFF.

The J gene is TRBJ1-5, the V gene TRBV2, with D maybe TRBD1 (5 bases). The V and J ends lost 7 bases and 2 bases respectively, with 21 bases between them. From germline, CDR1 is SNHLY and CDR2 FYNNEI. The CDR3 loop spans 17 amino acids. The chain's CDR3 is CASTGEVGGEGNQPQHF. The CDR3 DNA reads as TGTGCCAGCACAGGTGAGGTCGGGGGTGAAGGCAATCAGCCCCAGCATTTT.

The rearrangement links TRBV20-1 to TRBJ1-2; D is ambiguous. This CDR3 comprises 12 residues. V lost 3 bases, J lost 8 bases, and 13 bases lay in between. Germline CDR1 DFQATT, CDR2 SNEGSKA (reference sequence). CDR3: CSASSPNQGYTF. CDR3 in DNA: TGCAGTGCTAGTAGTCCCAATCAGGGCTACACCTTC.